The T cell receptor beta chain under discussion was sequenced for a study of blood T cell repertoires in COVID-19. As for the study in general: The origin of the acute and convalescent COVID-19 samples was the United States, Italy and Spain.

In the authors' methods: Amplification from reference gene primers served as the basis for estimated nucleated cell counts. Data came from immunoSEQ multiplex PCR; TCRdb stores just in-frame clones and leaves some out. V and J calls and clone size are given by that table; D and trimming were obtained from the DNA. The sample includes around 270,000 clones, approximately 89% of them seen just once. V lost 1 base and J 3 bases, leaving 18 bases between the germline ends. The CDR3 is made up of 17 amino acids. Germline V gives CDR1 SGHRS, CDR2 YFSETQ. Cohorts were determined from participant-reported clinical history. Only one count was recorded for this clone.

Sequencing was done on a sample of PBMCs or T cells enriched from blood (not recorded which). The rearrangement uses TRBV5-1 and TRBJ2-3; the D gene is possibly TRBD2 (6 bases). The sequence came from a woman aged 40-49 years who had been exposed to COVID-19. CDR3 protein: CASSLIAGPGGTDTQYF. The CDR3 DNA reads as TGCGCCAGCAGCTTGATCGCAGGGCCTGGGGGGACAGATACGCAGTATTTT.